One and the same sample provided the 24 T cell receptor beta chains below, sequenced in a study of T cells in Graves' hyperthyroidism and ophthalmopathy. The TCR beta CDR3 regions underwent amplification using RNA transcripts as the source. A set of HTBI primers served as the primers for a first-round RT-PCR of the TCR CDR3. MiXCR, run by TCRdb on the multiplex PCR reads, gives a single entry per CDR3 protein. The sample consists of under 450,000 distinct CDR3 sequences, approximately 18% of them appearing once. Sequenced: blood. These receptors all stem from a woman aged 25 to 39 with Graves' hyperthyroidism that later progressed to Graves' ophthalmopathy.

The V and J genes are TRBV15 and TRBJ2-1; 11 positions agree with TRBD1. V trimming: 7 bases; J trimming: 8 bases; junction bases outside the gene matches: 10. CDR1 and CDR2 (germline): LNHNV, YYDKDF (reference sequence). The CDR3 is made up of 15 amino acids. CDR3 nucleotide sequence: TGTGCCACCAAGAGAGGACAGGGGGCAAAGGATGAGCAGTTCTTC. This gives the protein CATKRGQGAKDEQFF.

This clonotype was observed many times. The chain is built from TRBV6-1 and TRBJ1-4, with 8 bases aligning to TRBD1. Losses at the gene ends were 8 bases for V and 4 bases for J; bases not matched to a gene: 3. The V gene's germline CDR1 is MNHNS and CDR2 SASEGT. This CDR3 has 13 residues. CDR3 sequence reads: CASHTGGNEKLFF. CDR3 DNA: TGTGCCAGCCATACAGGGGGTAATGAAAAACTGTTTTTT.

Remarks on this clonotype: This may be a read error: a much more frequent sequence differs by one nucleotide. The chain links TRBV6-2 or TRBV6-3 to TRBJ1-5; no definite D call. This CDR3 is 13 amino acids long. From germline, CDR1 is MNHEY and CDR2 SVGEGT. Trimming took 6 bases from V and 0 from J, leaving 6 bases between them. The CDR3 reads CASRVVSNQPQHF. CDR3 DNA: TGTGCCAGCAGGGTCGTTAGCAATCAGCCCCAGCATTTT.

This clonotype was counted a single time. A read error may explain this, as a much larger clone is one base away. CDR3 coding DNA: TGTGCCAGCAGTTACGAGGGGAATTCACCCCTCCACTTT. Its protein is CASSYEGNSPLHF. The chain has TRBV6-5 and TRBJ1-6, with D tentatively TRBD1 (5 bases). Trimming left V 2 bases short and J 7 bases short, with 6 bases between. CDR3 length: 13 amino acids. CDR1 and CDR2 (germline): MNHEY, SVGAGI.

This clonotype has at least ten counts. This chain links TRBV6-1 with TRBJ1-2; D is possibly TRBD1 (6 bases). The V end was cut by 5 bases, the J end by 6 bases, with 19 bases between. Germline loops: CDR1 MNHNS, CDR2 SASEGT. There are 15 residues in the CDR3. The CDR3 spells CASSLSTGTVHGYTF. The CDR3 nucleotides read TGTGCCAGCAGTTTGTCGACAGGAACGGTCCATGGCTACACCTTC.

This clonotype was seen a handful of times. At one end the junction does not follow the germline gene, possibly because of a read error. CDR3 bases: TGTGCCAGCACCGAAGGGGGACTAGCGGGAGTCGGGGAGACCCAGTGCTTC. This encodes CASTEGGLAGVGETQCF. This rearrangement joins TRBV7-2 to TRBJ2-5; 14 bases are shared with TRBD2. The CDR3 runs to 17 residues. CDR1 and CDR2 from the germline V gene are SGHTA and FQGNSA.

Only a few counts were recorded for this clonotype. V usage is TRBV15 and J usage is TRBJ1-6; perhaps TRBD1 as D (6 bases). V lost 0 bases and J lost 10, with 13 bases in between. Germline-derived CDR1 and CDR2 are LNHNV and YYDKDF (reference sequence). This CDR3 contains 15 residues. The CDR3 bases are TGTGCCACCAGCAGAGATCGGGGGCGGGAGTCACCCCTCCACTTT. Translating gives CATSRDRGRESPLHF.

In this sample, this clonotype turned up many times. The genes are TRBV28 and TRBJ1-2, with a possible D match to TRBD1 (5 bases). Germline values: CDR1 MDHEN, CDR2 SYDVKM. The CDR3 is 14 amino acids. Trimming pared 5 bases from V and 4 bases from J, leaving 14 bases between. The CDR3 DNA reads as TGTGCCAGCAGTACCCCAGGGTATGGCTATGGCTACACCTTC. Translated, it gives CASSTPGYGYGYTF.

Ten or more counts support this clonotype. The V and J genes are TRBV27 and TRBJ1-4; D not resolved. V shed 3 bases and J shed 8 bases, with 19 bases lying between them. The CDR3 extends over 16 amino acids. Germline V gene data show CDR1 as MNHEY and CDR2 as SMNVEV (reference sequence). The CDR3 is CASSFEGPGLGEKLFF. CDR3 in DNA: TGTGCCAGCAGTTTTGAGGGTCCGGGCCTTGGCGAAAAACTGTTTTTT.

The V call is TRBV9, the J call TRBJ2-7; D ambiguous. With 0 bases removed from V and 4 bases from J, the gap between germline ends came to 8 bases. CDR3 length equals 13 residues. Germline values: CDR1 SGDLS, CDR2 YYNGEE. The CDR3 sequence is CASSVAPEYEQYF. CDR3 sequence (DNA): TGTGCCAGCAGCGTAGCCCCTGAGTACGAGCAGTACTTC.

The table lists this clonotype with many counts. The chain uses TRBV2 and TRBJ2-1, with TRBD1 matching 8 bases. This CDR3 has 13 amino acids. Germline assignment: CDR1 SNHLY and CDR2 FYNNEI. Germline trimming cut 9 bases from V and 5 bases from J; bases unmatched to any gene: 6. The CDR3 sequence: CASHRGSDNEQFF. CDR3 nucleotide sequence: TGTGCCAGTCACAGGGGGTCCGACAATGAGCAGTTCTTC.

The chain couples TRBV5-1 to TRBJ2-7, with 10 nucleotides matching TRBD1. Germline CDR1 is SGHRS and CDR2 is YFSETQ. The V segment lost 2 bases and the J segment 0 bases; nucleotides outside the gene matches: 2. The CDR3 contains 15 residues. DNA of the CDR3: TGCGCCAGCAGCTTTGGACAGGGGGACTCCTACGAGCAGTACTTC. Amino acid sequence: CASSFGQGDSYEQYF. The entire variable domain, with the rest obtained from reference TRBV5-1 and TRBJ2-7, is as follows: KAGVTQTPRYLIKTRGQQVTLSCSPISGHRSVSWYQQTPGQGLQFLFEYFSETQRNKGNFPGRFSGRQFSNSRSEMNVSTLELGDSALYLCASSFGQGDSYEQYFGPGTRLTVT.

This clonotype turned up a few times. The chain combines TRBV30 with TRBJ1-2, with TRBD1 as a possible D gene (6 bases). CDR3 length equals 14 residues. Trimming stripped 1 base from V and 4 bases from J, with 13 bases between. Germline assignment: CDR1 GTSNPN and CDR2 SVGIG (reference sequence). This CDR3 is CAWSEDSYVYGYTF. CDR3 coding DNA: TGTGCCTGGAGTGAGGACAGTTACGTCTATGGCTACACCTTC.

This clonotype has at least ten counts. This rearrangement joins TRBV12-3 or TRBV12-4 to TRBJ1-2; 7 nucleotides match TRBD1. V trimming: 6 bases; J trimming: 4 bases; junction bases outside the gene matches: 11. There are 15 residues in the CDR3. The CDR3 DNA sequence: TGTGCCAGCAGACCCCGCAGGGACAGTCCCTATGGCTACACCTTC. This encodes CASRPRRDSPYGYTF.

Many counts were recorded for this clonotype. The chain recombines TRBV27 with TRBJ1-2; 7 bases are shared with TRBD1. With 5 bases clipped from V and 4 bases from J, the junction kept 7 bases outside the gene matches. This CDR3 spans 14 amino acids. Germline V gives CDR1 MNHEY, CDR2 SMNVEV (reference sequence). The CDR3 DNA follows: TGTGCCAGCAGTCGGGACAGTGGTGCCTATGGCTACACCTTC. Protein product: CASSRDSGAYGYTF.

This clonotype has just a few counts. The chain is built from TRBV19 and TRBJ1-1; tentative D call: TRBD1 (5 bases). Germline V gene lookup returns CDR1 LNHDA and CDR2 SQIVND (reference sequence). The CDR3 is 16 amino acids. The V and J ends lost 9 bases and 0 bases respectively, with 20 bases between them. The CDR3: CASHPLGTEMNTEAFF. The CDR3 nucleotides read TGTGCCAGCCACCCCTTGGGGACGGAGATGAACACTGAAGCTTTCTTT.

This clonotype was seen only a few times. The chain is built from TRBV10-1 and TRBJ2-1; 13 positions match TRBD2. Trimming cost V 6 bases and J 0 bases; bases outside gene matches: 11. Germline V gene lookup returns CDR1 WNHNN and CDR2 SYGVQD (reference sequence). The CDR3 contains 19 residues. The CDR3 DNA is TGCGCCAGCAGCAACGGGGGGACTAGCGGGAAGAGCTCCTACAATGAGCAGTTCTTC. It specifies CASSNGGTSGKSSYNEQFF.

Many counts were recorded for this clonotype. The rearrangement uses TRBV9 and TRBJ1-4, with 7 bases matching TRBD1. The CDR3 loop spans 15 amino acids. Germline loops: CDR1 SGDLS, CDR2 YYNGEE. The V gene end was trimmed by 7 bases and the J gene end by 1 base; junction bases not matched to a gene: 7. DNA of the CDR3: TGTGCCAGCGGCAGGGGGATGGGAACTAATGAAAAACTGTTTTTT. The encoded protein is CASGRGMGTNEKLFF.

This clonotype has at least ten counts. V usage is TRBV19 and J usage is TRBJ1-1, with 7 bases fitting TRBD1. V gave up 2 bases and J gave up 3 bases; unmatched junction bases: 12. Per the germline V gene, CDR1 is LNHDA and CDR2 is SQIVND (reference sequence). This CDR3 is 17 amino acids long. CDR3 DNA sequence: TGTGCCAGTAGTATATACAGGGGCAACGGAATGGACACTGAAGCTTTCTTT. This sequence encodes CASSIYRGNGMDTEAFF.

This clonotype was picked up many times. CDR3: CASIGQVTYEQYF. As DNA, the CDR3 is TGTGCCAGTATAGGACAGGTAACCTACGAGCAGTACTTC. V and J are TRBV6-1 and TRBJ2-7; 7 bases match TRBD1. Germline V CDR1 and CDR2: MNHNS, SASEGT. This CDR3 has 13 amino acids. With 9 bases clipped from V and 2 bases from J, the junction kept 7 bases outside the gene matches.

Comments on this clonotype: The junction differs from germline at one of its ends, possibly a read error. Here the CDR3 DNA reads TGCAGTGCTAGAGATGATGGAGTTTACAAAGCTGACAATGAGCAGCTCTTC. Residues: CSARDDGVYKADNEQLF. The chain links TRBV20-1 to TRBJ2-1, with D hard to call. This CDR3 has 17 residues. Germline V gene data show CDR1 as DFQATT and CDR2 as SNEGSKA (reference sequence).

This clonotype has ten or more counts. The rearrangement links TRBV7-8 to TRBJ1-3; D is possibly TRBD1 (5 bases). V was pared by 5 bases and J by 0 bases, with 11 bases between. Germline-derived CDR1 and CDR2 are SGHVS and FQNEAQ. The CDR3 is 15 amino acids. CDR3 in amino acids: CASSLGPYSGNTIYF. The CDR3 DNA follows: TGTGCCAGCAGCCTGGGGCCCTACTCTGGAAACACCATATATTTT. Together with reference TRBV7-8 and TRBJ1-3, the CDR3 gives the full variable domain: GAGVSQSPRYKVAKRGQDVALRCDPISGHVSLFWYQQALGQGPEFLTYFQNEAQLDKSGLPSDRFFAERPEGSVSTLKIQRTQQEDSAVYLCASSLGPYSGNTIYFGEGSWLTVV.

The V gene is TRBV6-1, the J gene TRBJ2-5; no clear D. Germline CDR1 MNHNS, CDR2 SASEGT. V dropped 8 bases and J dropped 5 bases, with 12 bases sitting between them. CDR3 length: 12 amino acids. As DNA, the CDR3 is TGTGCCAGCGGAAAGGGTGTGGAGACCCAGTACTTC. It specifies CASGKGVETQYF.

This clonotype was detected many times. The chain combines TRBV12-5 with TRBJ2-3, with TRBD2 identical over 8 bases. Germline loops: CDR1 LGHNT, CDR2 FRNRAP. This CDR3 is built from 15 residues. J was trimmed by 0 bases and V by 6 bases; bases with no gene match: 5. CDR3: CASGPSGGSTDTQYF. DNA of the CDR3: TGTGCTAGTGGCCCCTCGGGGGGGAGCACAGATACGCAGTATTTT.